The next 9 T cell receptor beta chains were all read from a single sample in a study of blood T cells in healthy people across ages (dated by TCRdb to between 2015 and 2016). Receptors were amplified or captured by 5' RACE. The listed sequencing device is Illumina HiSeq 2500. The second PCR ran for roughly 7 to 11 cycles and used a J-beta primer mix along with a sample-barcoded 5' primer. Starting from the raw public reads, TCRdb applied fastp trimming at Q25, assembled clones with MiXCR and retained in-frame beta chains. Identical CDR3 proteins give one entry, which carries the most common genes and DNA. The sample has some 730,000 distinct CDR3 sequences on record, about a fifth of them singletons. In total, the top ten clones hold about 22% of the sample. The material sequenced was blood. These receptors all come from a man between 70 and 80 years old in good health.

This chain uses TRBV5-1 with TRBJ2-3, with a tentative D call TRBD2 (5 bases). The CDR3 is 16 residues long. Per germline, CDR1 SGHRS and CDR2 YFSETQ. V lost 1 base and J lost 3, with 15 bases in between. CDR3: CASSLTGISLTDTQYF. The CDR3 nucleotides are TGCGCCAGCAGCTTGACGGGGATAAGTCTAACAGATACGCAGTATTTT.

As DNA, the CDR3 is TGCGCCAGCAGCTTGGTCCTGGGAGGGCCAGGCTTAAATCAGCCCCAGCATTTT. Its protein is CASSLVLGGPGLNQPQHF. J is TRBJ1-5 and V is TRBV5-1; D not certain. The V end was cut by 0 bases, the J end by 4 bases, with 20 bases between. CDR1 is SGHRS and CDR2 is YFSETQ in the germline V gene. The CDR3 has 18 amino acids.

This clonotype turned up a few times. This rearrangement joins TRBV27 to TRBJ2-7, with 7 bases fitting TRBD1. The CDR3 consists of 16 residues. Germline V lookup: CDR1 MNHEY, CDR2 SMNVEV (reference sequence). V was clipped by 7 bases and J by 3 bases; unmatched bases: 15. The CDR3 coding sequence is TGTGCCAGCACCCTCAGACAGGGCTTGGGGAACTACGAGCAGTACTTC. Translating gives CASTLRQGLGNYEQYF.

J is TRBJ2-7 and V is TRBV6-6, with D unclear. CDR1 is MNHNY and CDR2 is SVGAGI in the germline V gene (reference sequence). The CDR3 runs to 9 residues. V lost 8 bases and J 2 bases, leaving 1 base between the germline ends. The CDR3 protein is CASPYEQYF. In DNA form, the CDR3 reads TGTGCCAGCCCCTACGAGCAGTACTTC.

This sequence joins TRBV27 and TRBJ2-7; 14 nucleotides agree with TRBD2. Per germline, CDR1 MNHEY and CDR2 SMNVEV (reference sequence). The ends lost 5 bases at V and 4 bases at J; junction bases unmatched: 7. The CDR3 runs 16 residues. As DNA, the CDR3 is TGTGCCAGCAGTATAGGACTAGCGGGGGGTCAATACGAGCAGTACTTC. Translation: CASSIGLAGGQYEQYF.

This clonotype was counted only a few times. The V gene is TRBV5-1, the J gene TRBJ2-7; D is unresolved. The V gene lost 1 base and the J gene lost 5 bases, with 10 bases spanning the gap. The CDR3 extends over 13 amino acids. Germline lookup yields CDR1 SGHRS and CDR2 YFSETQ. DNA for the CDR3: TGCGCCAGCAGCTTGACCGTGGGGAACGAGCAGTACTTC. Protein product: CASSLTVGNEQYF. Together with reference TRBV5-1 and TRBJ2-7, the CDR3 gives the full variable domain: KAGVTQTPRYLIKTRGQQVTLSCSPISGHRSVSWYQQTPGQGLQFLFEYFSETQRNKGNFPGRFSGRQFSNSRSEMNVSTLELGDSALYLCASSLTVGNEQYFGPGTRLTVT.

This CDR3 is CASSLALSGREDYGYTF. CDR3 coding DNA: TGTGCCAGCAGCTTAGCGCTTTCTGGCAGGGAGGACTATGGCTACACCTTC. V usage is TRBV7-8 and J usage is TRBJ1-2; TRBD1 might be the D (5 bases). Germline assignment: CDR1 SGHVS and CDR2 FQNEAQ. The CDR3 covers 17 residues. The V end lost 0 bases, the J end lost 3 bases, and 17 bases lay between the germline ends.

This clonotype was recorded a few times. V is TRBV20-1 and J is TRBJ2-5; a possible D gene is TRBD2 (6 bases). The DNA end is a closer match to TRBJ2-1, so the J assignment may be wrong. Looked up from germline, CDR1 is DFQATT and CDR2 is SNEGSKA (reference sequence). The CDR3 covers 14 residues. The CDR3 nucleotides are TGCAGTGGGGCGTCCGGGACTCCGAACAATGAGCAGTTCTTC. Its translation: CSGASGTPNNEQFF.

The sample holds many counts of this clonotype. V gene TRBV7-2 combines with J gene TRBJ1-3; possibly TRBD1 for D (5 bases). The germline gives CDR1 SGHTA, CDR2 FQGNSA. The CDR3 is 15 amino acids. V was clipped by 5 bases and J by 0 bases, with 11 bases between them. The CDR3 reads CASSGRVPSGNTIYF. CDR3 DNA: TGTGCCAGCAGCGGCAGGGTACCCTCTGGAAACACCATATATTTT.